The 8 T cell receptor beta chains presented below share a single source sample, sequenced in a study of early T cells in non-severe SARS-CoV-2 infection. MiXCR, applied by TCRdb to the 5' RACE reads, yields one record per CDR3 protein. The sample comprises tens of thousands of distinct CDR3 sequences, approximately 13% of which are singletons, and about 7.7% rests with the top ten. The source material was whole blood. These receptors were obtained from an adult who was a healthcare worker with PCR-confirmed SARS-CoV-2 infection or an uninfected control (not recorded which).

This clonotype has at least ten counts. The gene calls are TRBV24-1 and TRBJ2-6; D is unresolved. The CDR3 extends over 15 amino acids. CDR1 is KGHDR and CDR2 is SFDVKD in the germline V gene. Trimming left V 5 bases short and J 6 bases short, with 13 bases between. CDR3 DNA: TGTGCCACCAGTGTCTCTGGTGACAAGGCCAACGTCCTGACTTTC. It encodes CATSVSGDKANVLTF.

This clonotype was observed at least ten times. The chain combines TRBV6-4 with TRBJ1-1; D may be TRBD1 (6 bases). V was pared by 10 bases and J by 1 base, with 13 bases between. The CDR3 runs to 13 residues. Germline-derived CDR1 and CDR2 are MRHNA and SNTAGT. The CDR3 protein is CAIDRMENTEAFF. The CDR3 DNA reads TGTGCCATAGACAGGATGGAGAACACTGAAGCTTTCTTT.

This clonotype came up many times. The V and J genes are TRBV11-2 and TRBJ2-7, with TRBD1 identical over 11 bases. This CDR3 comprises 15 residues. Germline V gene sequence: CDR1 SGHAT, CDR2 FQNNGV. V was clipped by 5 bases and J by 5 bases; unmatched bases: 8. The CDR3, as DNA: TGTGCCAGCAGCGCCCGTCGGGACAGGGGGGACGAGCAGTACTTC. Translation: CASSARRDRGDEQYF.

In its sample, this clonotype was seen a few times. The CDR3 sequence is CASIRTSGSRPDTQYF. In DNA form, the CDR3 reads TGTGCCAGCATTCGGACTAGCGGGAGCCGCCCGGATACGCAGTATTTT. The V gene is TRBV2, the J gene TRBJ2-3; 13 nucleotides agree with TRBD2. V was clipped by 7 bases and J by 6 bases; unmatched bases: 10. The CDR3 is 16 residues long. Germline CDR1 reads SNHLY; CDR2 reads FYNNEI.

This clonotype was seen more than once but under ten times. This chain links TRBV2 with TRBJ2-1, with 7 bases lining up with TRBD2. Germline assignment: CDR1 SNHLY and CDR2 FYNNEI. The CDR3 loop spans 16 amino acids. After removal of 7 bases from V and 6 bases from J, the junction contained 15 bases not matched to a gene. CDR3 bases: TGTGCCAGCATTGGGTTGGTAGCGGGTTTATCCAATGAGCAGTTCTTC. It translates to CASIGLVAGLSNEQFF.

The table lists this clonotype with a count of one. Here the CDR3 DNA reads TGTGCCAGCAGCTTAGGGACAGGCTCACCCCTCCACTTT. Translated, it gives CASSLGTGSPLHF. This chain joins TRBV13 and TRBJ1-6; TRBD1 is a possible D gene (6 bases). The CDR3 covers 13 residues. Germline values: CDR1 PRHDT, CDR2 FYEKMQ (reference sequence). The V gene lost 0 bases and the J gene lost 10 bases, with 7 bases spanning the gap.

This sequence joins TRBV6-6 and TRBJ2-5, with D possibly being TRBD1 (5 bases). CDR1 is MNHNY and CDR2 is SVGAGI in the germline V gene (reference sequence). V dropped 6 bases and J dropped 5 bases, with 10 bases sitting between them. The CDR3 loop spans 12 amino acids. The CDR3 sequence is CASRQGTETQYF. Written as DNA, the CDR3 is TGTGCCAGCAGGCAGGGTACCGAGACCCAGTACTTC.

In its sample, this clonotype was seen a few times. The chain is built from TRBV20-1 and TRBJ2-2; D is perhaps TRBD2 (5 bases). CDR1 is DFQATT, CDR2 SNEGSKA, per germline (reference sequence). Trimming pared 6 bases from V and 6 bases from J, leaving 11 bases between. CDR3 length: 12 residues. In nucleotides, the CDR3 is TGCAGTGCGGGAGATCGGCCCGGGGAGCTGTTTTTT. Translation: CSAGDRPGELFF.